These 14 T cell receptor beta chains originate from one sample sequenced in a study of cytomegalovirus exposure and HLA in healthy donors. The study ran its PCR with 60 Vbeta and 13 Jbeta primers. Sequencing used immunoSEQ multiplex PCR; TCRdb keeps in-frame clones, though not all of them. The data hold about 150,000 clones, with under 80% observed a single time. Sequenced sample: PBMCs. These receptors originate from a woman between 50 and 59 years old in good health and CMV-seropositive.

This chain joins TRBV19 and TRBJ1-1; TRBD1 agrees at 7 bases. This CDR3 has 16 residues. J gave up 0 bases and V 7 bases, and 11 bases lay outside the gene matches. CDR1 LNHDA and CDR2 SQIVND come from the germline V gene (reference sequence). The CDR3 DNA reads TGTGCCAGTACCACAGGGGTCTTAGGTATGAACACTGAAGCTTTCTTT. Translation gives CASTTGVLGMNTEAFF.

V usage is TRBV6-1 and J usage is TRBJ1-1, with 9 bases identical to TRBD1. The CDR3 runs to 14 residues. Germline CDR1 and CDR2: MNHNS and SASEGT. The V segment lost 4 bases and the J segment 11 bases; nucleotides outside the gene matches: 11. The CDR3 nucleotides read TGTGCCAGCAGTGGGAGGGGAGGGACAGGGCATGCTTTCTTT. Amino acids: CASSGRGGTGHAFF.

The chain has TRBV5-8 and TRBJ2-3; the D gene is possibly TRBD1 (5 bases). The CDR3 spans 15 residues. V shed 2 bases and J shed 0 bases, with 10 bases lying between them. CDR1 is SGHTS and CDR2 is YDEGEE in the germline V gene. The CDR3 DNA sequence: TGTGCCAGCAGCTTAGAAGGGGCGAGCACAGATACGCAGTATTTT. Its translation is CASSLEGASTDTQYF.

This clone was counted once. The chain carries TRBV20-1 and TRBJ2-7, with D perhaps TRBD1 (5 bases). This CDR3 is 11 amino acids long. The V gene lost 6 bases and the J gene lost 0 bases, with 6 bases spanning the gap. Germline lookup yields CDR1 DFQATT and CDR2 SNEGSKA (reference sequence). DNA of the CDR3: TGCAGTGCCGACAGCTCCTACGAGCAGTACTTC. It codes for CSADSSYEQYF.

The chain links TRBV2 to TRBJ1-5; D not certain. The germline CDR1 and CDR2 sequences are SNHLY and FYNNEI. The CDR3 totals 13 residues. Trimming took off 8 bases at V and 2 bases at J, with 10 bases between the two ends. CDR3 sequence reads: CASGVEGNQPQHF. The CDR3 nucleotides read TGTGCCAGCGGGGTGGAGGGCAATCAGCCCCAGCATTTT.

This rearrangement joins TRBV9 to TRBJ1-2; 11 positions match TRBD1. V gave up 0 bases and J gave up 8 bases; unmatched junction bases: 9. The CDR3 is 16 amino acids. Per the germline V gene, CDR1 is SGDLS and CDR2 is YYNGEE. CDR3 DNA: TGTGCCAGCAGCGTAGGGCCCGCGGGACAGGGGGAAGGCTACACCTTC. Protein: CASSVGPAGQGEGYTF.

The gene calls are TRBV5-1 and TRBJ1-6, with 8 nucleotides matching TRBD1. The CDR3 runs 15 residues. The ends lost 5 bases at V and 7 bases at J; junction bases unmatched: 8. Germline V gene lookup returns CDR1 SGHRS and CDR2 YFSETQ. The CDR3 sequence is CASRDTRQGNSPLHF. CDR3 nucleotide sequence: TGCGCCAGCAGAGATACTCGACAGGGGAATTCACCCCTCCACTTT.

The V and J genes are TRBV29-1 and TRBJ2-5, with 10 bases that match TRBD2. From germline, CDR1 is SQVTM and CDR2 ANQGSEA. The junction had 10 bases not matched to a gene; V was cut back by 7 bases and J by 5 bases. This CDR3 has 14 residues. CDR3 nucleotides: TGCAGCGCCCCCCTAGCGGGGGCCTGGGAGACCCAGTACTTC. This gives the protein CSAPLAGAWETQYF.

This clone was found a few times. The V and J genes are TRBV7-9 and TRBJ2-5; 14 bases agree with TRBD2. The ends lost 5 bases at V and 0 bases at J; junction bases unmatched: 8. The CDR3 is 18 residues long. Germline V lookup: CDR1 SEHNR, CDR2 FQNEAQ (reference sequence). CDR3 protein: CASSQVGLAGVYQETQYF. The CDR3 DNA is TGTGCCAGCAGCCAGGTGGGACTAGCGGGGGTGTACCAAGAGACCCAGTACTTC.

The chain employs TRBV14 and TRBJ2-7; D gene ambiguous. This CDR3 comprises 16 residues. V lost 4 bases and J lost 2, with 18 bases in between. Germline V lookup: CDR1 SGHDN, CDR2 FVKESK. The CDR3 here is CASSLRRYVTPYEQYF. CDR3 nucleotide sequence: TGTGCCAGCAGCCTACGACGGTATGTGACTCCCTACGAGCAGTACTTC.

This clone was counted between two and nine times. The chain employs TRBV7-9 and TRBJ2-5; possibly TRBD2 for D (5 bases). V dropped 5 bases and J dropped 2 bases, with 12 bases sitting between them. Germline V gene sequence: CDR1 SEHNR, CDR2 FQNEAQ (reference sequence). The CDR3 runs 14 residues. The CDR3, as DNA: TGTGCCAGCAGCCGTCCCCGGGAACAAGAGACCCAGTACTTC. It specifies CASSRPREQETQYF.

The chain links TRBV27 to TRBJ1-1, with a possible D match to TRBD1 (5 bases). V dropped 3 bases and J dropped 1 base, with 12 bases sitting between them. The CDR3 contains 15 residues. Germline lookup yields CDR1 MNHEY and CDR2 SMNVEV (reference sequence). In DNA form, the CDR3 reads TGTGCCAGCAGTTTTGGGGCCGGAACGAACACTGAAGCTTTCTTT. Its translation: CASSFGAGTNTEAFF.

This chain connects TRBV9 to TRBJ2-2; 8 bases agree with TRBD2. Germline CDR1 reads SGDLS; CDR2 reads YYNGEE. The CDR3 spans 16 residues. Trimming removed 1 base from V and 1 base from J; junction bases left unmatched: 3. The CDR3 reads CASSVRTSRNTGELFF. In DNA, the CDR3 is TGTGCCAGCAGCGTACGGACTAGCAGGAACACCGGGGAGCTGTTTTTT.

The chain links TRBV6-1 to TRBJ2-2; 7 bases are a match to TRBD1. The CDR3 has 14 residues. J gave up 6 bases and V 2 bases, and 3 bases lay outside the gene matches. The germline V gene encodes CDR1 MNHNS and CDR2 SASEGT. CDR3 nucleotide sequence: TGTGCCAGCAGTGAACAGGGGGTTTCCGGGGAGCTGTTTTTT. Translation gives CASSEQGVSGELFF.